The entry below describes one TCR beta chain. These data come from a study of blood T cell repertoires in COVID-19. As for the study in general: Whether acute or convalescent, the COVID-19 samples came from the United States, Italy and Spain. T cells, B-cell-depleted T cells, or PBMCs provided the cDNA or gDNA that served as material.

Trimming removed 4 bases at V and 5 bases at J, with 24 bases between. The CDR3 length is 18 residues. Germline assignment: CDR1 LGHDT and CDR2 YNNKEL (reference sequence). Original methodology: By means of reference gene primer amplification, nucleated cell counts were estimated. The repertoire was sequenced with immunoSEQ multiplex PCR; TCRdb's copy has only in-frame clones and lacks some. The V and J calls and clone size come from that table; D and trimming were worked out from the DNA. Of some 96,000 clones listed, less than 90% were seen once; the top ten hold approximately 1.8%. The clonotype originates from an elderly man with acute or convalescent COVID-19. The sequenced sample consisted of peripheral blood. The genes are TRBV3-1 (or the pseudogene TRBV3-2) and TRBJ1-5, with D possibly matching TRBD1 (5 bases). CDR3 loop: CASSRQNARHRFDQPQHF. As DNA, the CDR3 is TGTGCCAGCAGCCGACAGAACGCCCGACATCGCTTTGATCAGCCCCAGCATTTT.